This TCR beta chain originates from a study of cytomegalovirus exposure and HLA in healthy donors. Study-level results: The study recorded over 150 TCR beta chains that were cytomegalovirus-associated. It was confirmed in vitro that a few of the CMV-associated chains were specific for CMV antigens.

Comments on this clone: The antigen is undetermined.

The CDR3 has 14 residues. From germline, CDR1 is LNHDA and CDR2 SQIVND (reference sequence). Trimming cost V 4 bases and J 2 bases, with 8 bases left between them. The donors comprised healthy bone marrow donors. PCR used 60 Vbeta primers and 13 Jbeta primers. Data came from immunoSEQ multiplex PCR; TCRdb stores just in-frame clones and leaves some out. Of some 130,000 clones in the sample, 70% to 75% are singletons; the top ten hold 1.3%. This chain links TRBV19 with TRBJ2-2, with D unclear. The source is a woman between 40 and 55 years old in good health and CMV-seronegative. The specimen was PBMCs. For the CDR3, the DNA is TGTGCCAGTAGTAGCCAGTCTAACACCGGGGAGCTGTTTTTT. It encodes CASSSQSNTGELFF.